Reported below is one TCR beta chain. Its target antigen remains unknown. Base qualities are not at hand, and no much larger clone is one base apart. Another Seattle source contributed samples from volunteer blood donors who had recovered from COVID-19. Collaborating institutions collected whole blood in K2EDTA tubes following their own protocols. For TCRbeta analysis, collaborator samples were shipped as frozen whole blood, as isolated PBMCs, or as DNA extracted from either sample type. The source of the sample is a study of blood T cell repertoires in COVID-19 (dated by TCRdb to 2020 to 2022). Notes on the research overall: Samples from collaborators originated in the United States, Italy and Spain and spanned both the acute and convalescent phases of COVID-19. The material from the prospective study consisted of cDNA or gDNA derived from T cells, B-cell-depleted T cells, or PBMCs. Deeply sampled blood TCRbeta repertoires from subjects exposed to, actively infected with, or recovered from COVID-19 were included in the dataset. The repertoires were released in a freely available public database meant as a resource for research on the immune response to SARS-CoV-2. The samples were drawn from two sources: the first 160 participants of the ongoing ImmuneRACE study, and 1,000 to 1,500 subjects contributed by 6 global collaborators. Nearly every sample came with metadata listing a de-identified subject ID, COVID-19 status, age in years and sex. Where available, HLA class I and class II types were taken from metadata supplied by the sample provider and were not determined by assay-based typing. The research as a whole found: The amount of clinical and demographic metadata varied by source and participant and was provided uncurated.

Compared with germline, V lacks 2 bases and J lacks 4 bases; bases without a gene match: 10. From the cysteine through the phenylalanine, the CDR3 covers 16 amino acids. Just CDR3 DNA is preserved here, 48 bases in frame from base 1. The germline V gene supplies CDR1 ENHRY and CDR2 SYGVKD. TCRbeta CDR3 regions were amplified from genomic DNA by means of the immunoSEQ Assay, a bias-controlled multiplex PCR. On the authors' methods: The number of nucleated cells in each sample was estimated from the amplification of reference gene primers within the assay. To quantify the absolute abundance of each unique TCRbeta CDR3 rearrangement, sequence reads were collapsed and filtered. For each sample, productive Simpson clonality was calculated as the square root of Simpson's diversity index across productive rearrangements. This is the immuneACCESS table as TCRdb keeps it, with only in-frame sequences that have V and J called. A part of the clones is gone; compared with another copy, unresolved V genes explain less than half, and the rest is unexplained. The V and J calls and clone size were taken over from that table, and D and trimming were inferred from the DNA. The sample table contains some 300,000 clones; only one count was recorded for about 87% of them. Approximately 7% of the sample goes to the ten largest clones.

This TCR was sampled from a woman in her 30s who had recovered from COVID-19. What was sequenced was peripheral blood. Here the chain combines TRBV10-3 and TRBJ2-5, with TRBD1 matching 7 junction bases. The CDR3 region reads CAISEPDLDRSETQYF. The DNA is TGTGCCATCAGTGAGCCGGATTTGGACAGGTCAGAGACCCAGTACTTC.